This TCR beta chain was recovered during a study of T cell responses to AZD1222 COVID-19 vaccine. Study observations and caveats: In all cases, repertoires were sampled only after the peak T cell response. Females made up more of the donors, who were largely white British, and clonal diversity may have come out too low.

Details on this clone: Its antigen remains unknown.

Measured with immunoSEQ multiplex PCR; TCRdb has only the in-frame clones, and not every one. The data contain 85,000 to 120,000 clones, roughly nine tenths of them seen just once; the ten biggest clones take up 4% to 6%. The V end was cut by 2 bases, the J end by 0 bases, with 8 bases between. The CDR3 sequence is 15 residues long. The V gene's germline CDR1 is MDHEN and CDR2 SYDVKM. This chain connects TRBV28 to TRBJ1-3; D is ambiguous. This sample comprised peripheral blood, obtained on day 0 of AZD1222 vaccination. This receptor was obtained from an adult in good health. The CDR3 protein is CASSLLSSSGNTIYF. In DNA, the CDR3 is TGTGCCAGCAGTTTACTGTCAAGCTCTGGAAACACCATATATTTT.